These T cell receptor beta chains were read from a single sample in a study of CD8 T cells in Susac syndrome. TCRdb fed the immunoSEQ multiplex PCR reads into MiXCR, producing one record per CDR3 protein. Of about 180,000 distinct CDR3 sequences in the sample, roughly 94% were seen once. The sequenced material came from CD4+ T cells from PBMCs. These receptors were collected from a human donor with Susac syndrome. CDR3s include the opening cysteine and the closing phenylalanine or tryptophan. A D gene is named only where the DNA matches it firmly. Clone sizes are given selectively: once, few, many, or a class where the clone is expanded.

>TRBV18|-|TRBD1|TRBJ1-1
CASSPPTGQGSRYTEAFF
TGTGCCAGCTCACCACCCACGGGACAGGGATCGAGGTACACTGAAGCTTTCTTT
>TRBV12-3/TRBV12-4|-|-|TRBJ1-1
CASSFRRQSPFF
TGTGCCAGCAGTTTTAGGAGGCAGAGCCCTTTCTTT
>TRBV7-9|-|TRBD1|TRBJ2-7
CASSRMGQGEQYF
TGTGCCAGCAGCCGGATGGGACAGGGCGAGCAGTACTTC
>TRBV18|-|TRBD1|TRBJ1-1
CASSPLIRGTGDNTEAFF
TGTGCCAGCTCACCGCTTATCCGGGGGACAGGGGATAACACTGAAGCTTTCTTT
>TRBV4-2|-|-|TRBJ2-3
CASSQGLGISTDTQYF
TGTGCCAGCAGCCAAGGTTTAGGGATCAGCACAGATACGCAGTATTTT
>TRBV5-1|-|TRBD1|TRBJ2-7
CASSLGGQGSGEQYF
TGCGCCAGCAGCTTGGGGGGACAGGGTTCGGGCGAGCAGTACTTC
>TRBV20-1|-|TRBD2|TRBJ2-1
CSASPGTSGLGEQFF
TGCAGTGCTAGTCCCGGGACTAGCGGTCTGGGGGAGCAGTTCTTC
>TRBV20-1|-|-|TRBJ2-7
CSATSLGNPYAQYF
TGCAGTGCTACCTCATTAGGGAATCCGTACGCGCAGTACTTC
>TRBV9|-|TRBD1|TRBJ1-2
CASSVATGTGVGYTF
TGTGCCAGCAGCGTAGCTACAGGGACAGGGGTTGGCTACACCTTC
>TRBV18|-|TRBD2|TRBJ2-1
CASSDGLAGGGSYNEQFF
TGTGCCAGCTCGGATGGACTAGCGGGAGGGGGCTCCTACAATGAGCAGTTCTTC
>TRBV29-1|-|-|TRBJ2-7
CSVEYGGDYEQYF
TGCAGCGTTGAATACGGCGGGGACTACGAGCAGTACTTC
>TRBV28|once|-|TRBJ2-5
CASSLPAGEKETQYF
TGTGCCAGCAGTTTACCGGCAGGGGAAAAAGAGACCCAGTACTTC
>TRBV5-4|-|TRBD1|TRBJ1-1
CASSMNRGYTEAFF
TGTGCCAGCAGCATGAACAGGGGCTACACTGAAGCTTTCTTT
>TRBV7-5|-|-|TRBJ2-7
CISVPEAQTSKSSYEQYF
-
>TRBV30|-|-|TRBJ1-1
CAWIPKGVMNTEAFF
TGTGCCTGGATCCCCAAAGGGGTAATGAACACTGAAGCTTTCTTT
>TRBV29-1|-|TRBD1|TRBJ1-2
CSVEPPGTVYGYTF
TGCAGCGTTGAACCCCCCGGGACAGTTTATGGCTACACCTTC
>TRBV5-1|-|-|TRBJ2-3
CASSLGMGLGLDTQYF
TGCGCCAGCAGCTTGGGTATGGGTCTAGGCCTTGATACGCAGTATTTT
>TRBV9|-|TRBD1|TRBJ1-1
CASSEETGGGEAFF
TGTGCCAGCAGCGAGGAGACAGGGGGAGGGGAAGCTTTCTTT
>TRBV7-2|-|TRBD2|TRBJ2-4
CASSFPSGGNIQYF
TGTGCCAGCAGCTTCCCTAGCGGGGGGAACATTCAGTACTTC
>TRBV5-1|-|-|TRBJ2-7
CASSTTRIPGEQYF
TGCGCCAGCAGCACGACTAGAATCCCTGGCGAGCAGTACTTC
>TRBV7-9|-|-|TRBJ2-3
CASSLVAGDSQYF
TGTGCCAGCAGCTTAGTTGCCGGAGATTCGCAGTATTTT
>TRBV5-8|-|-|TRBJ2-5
CASSLVEVLQTQYF
TGTGCCAGCAGCTTGGTTGAAGTGCTGCAGACCCAGTACTTC
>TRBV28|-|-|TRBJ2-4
CASSSGTLLAKNIQYF
TGTGCCAGCAGTTCCGGGACATTACTAGCCAAAAACATTCAGTACTTC
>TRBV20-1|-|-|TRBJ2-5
CSARSGGLQETQYF
TGCAGTGCTAGATCGGGGGGCCTCCAAGAGACCCAGTACTTC
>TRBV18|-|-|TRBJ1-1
CASSPVREATEAFF
TGTGCCAGCTCACCAGTCAGGGAGGCCACTGAAGCTTTCTTT
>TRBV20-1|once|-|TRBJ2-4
CSAGGVLAKNIQYF
TGCAGTGCTGGCGGGGTCCTAGCCAAAAACATTCAGTACTTC
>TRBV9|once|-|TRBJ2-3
CASSVASTDTQYF
TGTGCCAGCAGCGTAGCTAGCACAGATACGCAGTATTTT
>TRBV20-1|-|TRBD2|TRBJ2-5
CSARDGLELAGERETQYF
TGCAGTGCTAGAGATGGTCTCGAACTAGCGGGAGAGCGAGAGACCCAGTACTTC
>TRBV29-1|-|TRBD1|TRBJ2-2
CSVETGGTGELFF
TGCAGCGTCGAGACAGGGGGCACCGGGGAGCTGTTTTTT
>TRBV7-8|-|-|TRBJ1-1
CASSLALAVNTEAFF
TGTGCCAGCAGCTTAGCGCTGGCGGTGAACACTGAAGCTTTCTTT
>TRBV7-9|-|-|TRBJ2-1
CASSSGANSYNEQFF
TGTGCCAGCAGCTCAGGGGCGAACTCCTACAATGAGCAGTTCTTC
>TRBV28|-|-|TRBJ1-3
CASSLTPQGNTIYF
TGTGCCAGCAGTTTAACTCCGCAAGGAAACACCATATATTTT
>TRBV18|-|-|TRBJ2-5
CASSPTWGQETQYF
TGTGCCAGCTCACCAACGTGGGGCCAAGAGACCCAGTACTTC
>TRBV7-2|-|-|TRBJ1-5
CASSLVGGTVQPQHF
TGTGCCAGCAGCTTAGTGGGAGGGACGGTCCAGCCCCAGCATTTT
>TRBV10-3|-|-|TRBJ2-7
CAITGTGRDYEQYF
TGTGCCATCACTGGGACCGGGCGGGACTACGAGCAGTACTTC
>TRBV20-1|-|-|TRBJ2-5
CSARRPTGETQYF
TGCAGTGCTAGACGCCCCACCGGGGAGACCCAGTACTTC
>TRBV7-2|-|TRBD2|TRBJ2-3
CASRPIAGGPTDTQYF
TGTGCCAGCAGACCCATAGCGGGAGGCCCCACAGATACGCAGTATTTT
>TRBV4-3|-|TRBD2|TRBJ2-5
CASSQDLSSGFQETQYF
TGCGCCAGCAGCCAAGATCTTAGTAGCGGGTTCCAAGAGACCCAGTACTTC
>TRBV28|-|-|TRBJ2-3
CASSFADTQYF
TGTGCCAGCAGTTTTGCAGATACGCAGTATTTT
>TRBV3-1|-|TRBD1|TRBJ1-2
CASSQADRAYTF
TGTGCCAGCAGCCAAGCGGACAGGGCCTACACCTTC
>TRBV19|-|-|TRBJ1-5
CASGSTEGGNQPQHF
TGTGCCAGTGGATCGACGGAGGGTGGCAATCAGCCCCAGCATTTT
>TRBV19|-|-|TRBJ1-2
CASRQETHDGYTF
TGTGCCAGTAGACAGGAAACTCACGATGGCTACACCTTC
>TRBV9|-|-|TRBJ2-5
CASSVGTEGTGTQYF
TGTGCCAGCAGCGTAGGGACAGAAGGCACCGGAACCCAGTACTTC
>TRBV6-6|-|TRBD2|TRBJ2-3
CASSYSRTSVRQYF
TGTGCCAGCAGTTACTCGAGGACTAGCGTGAGGCAGTATTTT
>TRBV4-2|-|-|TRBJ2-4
CASSQDYGSGSKNIQYF
TGTGCCAGCAGCCAAGATTACGGGAGTGGGTCCAAAAACATTCAGTACTTC
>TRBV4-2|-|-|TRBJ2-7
CASSQDVGGYQQYF
TGTGCCAGCAGCCAAGATGTAGGTGGCTATCAGCAGTACTTC
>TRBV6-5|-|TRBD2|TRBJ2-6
CASSSAGAGANVLTF
TGTGCCAGCAGTTCGGCGGGGGCTGGGGCCAACGTCCTGACTTTC
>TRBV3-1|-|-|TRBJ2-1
CASSPDLPRKGEQFF
TGTGCCAGCAGCCCAGACCTCCCAAGGAAAGGTGAGCAGTTCTTC